This is a list of T cell receptor beta chains from one sample in a study of PD-L1 blockade in urothelial cancer. The data were produced by immunoSEQ multiplex PCR, yet TCRdb's version contains in-frame clones alone and is incomplete. Of 38,000 or so clones in the sample, 83% are singletons; the top ten hold roughly a sixth. The specimen comprised PBMCs, sampled around atezolizumab (anti-PD-L1) treatment. The receptors originated from a man in his 60s with urothelial cancer. Each CDR3 is given with its conserved first and last residue. A D gene is named only where the DNA matches it firmly. Clone size appears in some rows only: once, few, many, or a class for an expanded clone.

D gene	V gene	clone size	J gene	CDR3 length	CDR3 protein	CDR3 DNA
NA	TRBV7-9	few	TRBJ1-2	12	CASSSSNYGYTF	TGTGCCAGCAGCTCCAGTAACTATGGCTACACCTTC
NA	TRBV5-1	NA	TRBJ2-5	15	CASSLVTAAQETQYF	TGCGCCAGCAGCTTGGTGACAGCAGCCCAAGAGACCCAGTACTTC
NA	TRBV11-3	NA	TRBJ2-7	14	CASSLTSRTAEQYF	TGTGCCAGCAGCTTGACCTCCCGGACAGCCGAGCAGTACTTC
NA	TRBV12-2	NA	TRBJ2-5	15	CASRSGTGYGETQYF	TGTGCAAGTCGCTCAGGGACAGGGTACGGGGAGACCCAGTACTTC
NA	TRBV9	NA	TRBJ1-2	14	CASSVAGDFDGYTF	TGTGCCAGCAGCGTAGCGGGGGATTTCGATGGCTACACCTTC
TRBD1	TRBV5-4	NA	TRBJ1-2	14	CASSTQTGDESYTF	TGTGCCAGCAGCACCCAGACAGGGGACGAAAGCTACACCTTC
NA	TRBV28	NA	TRBJ1-2	15	CASSLYVRGHYGYTF	TGTGCCAGCAGCCTGTATGTGCGGGGCCACTATGGCTACACCTTC
NA	TRBV6-1	NA	TRBJ1-6	14	CASSEAGDSSPLHF	TGTGCCAGCAGTGAAGCGGGAGATAGCTCACCCCTCCACTTT
TRBD2	TRBV4-3	NA	TRBJ2-1	17	CASSQEATREGYNEQFF	TGCGCCAGCAGCCAAGAGGCCACACGGGAGGGCTACAATGAGCAGTTCTTC
NA	TRBV18	NA	TRBJ1-6	13	CASSPPGSSPLHF	TGTGCCAGCTCACCACCTGGGAGTTCACCCCTCCACTTT
TRBD2	TRBV30	NA	TRBJ2-3	16	CAWSPRGSGRPDTQYF	TGTGCCTGGAGTCCCCGGGGTAGCGGGAGGCCGGATACGCAGTATTTT
NA	TRBV20-1	NA	TRBJ2-1	9	CSARRAPFF	TGCAGTGCAAGGAGGGCCCCGTTCTTC
TRBD2	TRBV5-6	NA	TRBJ2-5	15	CASSLLAGGAETQYF	TGTGCCAGCAGCTTGCTGGCGGGGGGCGCGGAGACCCAGTACTTC
NA	TRBV6-4	NA	TRBJ1-1	14	CASSPNPGNTEAFF	TGTGCCAGCAGTCCGAACCCCGGGAACACTGAAGCTTTCTTT
TRBD1	TRBV5-6	NA	TRBJ1-5	16	CASSLFRDRSNQPQHF	TGTGCCAGCAGCTTGTTTAGGGACAGGAGCAATCAGCCCCAGCATTTT
TRBD1	TRBV7-8	once	TRBJ2-7	17	CASSLMGQGAQAYEQYF	TGTGCCAGCAGCTTAATGGGACAGGGGGCGCAGGCCTACGAGCAGTACTTC
NA	TRBV19	NA	TRBJ2-7	14	CASSKTGTNYEQYF	TGTGCCAGTAGTAAAACAGGGACTAACTACGAGCAGTACTTC
NA	TRBV7-8	NA	TRBJ1-2	14	CASSLEERGSGYTF	TGTGCCAGCAGCTTAGAGGAGCGGGGGAGTGGCTACACCTTC
NA	TRBV28	NA	TRBJ1-5	16	CASSLGWSSSNQPQHF	TGTGCCAGCAGTTTAGGTTGGAGTTCTAGCAATCAGCCCCAGCATTTT
TRBD1	TRBV5-4	NA	TRBJ1-1	14	CASSGGQGGTEAFF	TGTGCCAGCAGCGGGGGACAGGGGGGCACTGAAGCTTTCTTT
NA	TRBV11-2	NA	TRBJ2-1	17	CASSLADWDLSGDEQFF	TGTGCCAGCAGCTTAGCCGACTGGGATTTATCGGGGGATGAGCAGTTCTTC
TRBD1	TRBV19	once	TRBJ2-6	15	CATTGGFSGANVLTF	TGTGCCACCACAGGGGGCTTCTCTGGGGCCAACGTCCTGACTTTC
NA	TRBV4-1	NA	TRBJ2-3	18	CASSQGWGGGQPADTQYF	TGCGCCAGCAGCCAAGGATGGGGCGGGGGCCAACCAGCAGATACGCAGTATTTT
NA	TRBV28	NA	TRBJ2-6	13	CASQVSGANVLTF	TGTGCCAGCCAGGTCTCTGGGGCCAACGTCCTGACTTTC
NA	TRBV11-2	few	TRBJ2-2	14	CASSLPQAAGELFF	TGTGCCAGCAGCTTACCACAGGCCGCCGGGGAGCTGTTTTTT
NA	TRBV29-1	NA	TRBJ1-1	13	CSALGGGITEAFF	TGCAGCGCCCTCGGCGGGGGGATCACTGAAGCTTTCTTT
TRBD1	TRBV6-5	NA	TRBJ2-1	15	CASRKTGGGGNEQFF	TGTGCCAGCAGAAAGACAGGGGGCGGAGGAAATGAGCAGTTCTTC
TRBD1	TRBV28	NA	TRBJ1-6	18	CASTIRGARNSGNSPLHF	TGTGCCAGCACCATCAGGGGGGCACGGAACTCGGGTAATTCACCCCTCCACTTT